This T cell receptor (beta chain) came from a study of human T cells and chemical hapten exposure. TCRdb recomputed calls from the RACE reads with MiXCR, one row per CDR3 protein. This sample carries about 84,000 distinct CDR3 sequences, 10% to 11% of them seen once, and the ten largest clones take about 4%. This CDR3 contains 18 residues. The J segment lost 2 bases and the V segment lost 4 bases, leaving 8 bases of the junction unmatched. CDR1 is MDHEN and CDR2 is SYDVKM in the germline V gene. This clonotype appeared a few times. The target antigen is unknown. Time point defined: patch test 3, about 24 weeks after DPC sensitization. Treatment: therapeutic diphenylcyclopropenone sensitization with weekly scalp DPC. Study results and caveats: Controls formed significantly fewer large CDR3 similarity clusters than expanded TCRs did.

Sequencing was performed on whole blood, taken in connection with sensitization to the hapten diphenylcyclopropenone (DPC). This receptor was identified in a woman between 45 and 60 years old with alopecia areata. Some clones in this sample may be carry-over from other donors' samples. The V call is TRBV28, the J call TRBJ2-7; 16 bases align to TRBD2. The CDR3 DNA reads as TGTGCCAGCAGTTACGGGGGACTAGCGGGAGGGAAGCCCTACGAGCAGTACTTC. Amino acid sequence: CASSYGGLAGGKPYEQYF.